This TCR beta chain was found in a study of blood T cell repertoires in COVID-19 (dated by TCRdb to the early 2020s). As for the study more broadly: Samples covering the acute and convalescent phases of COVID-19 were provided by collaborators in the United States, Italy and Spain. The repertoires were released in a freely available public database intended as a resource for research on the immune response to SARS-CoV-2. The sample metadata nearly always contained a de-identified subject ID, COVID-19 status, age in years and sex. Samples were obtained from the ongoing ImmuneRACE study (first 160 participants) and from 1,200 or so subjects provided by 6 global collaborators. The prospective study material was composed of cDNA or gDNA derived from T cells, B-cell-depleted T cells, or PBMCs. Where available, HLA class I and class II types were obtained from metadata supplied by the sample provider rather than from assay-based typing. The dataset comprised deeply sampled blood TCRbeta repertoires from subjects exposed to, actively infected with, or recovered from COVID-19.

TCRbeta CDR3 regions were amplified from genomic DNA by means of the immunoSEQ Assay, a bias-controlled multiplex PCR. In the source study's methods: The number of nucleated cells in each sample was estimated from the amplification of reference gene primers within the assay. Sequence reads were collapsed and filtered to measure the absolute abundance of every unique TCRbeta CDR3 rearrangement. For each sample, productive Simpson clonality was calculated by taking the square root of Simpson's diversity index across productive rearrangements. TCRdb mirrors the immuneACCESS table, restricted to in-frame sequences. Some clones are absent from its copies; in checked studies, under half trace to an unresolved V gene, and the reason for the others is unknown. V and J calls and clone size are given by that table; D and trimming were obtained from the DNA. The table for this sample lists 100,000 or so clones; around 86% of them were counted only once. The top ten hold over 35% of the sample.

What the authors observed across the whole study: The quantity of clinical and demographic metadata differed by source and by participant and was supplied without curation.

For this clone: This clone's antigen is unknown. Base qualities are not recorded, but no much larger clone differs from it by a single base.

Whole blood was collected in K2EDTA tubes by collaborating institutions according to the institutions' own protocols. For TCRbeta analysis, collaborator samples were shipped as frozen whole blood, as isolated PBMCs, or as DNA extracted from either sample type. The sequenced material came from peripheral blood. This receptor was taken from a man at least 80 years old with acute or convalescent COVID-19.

The nucleotides read TGTGCCAGCGGTAGGGCGGGAGCCTACGAGCAGTACTTC. This codes for CASGRAGAYEQYF. This chain is built from TRBV28 and TRBJ2-7; TRBD2 aligns with 7 central bases. Compared with germline, V lacks 8 bases and J lacks 2 bases; bases without a gene match: 6. From cysteine to phenylalanine, the CDR3 is 13 amino acids long. Of all the DNA, just the CDR3 is kept, 39 bases in frame from base 1. Looking up the germline V gene yields CDR1 MDHEN and CDR2 SYDVKM.